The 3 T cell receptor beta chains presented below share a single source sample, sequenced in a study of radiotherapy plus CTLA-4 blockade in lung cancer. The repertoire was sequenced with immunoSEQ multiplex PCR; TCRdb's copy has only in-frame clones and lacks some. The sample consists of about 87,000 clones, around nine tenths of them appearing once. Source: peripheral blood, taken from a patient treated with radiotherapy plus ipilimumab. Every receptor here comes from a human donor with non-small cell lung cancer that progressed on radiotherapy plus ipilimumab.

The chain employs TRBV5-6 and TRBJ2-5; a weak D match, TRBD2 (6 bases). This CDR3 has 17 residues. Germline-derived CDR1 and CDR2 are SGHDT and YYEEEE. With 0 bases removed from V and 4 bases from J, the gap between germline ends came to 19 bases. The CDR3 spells CASSLVFAGFAAETQYF. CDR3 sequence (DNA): TGTGCCAGCAGCTTGGTTTTTGCGGGATTCGCAGCAGAGACCCAGTACTTC.

The CDR3 spells CASSFRTPKGQYF. CDR3 nucleotides: TGTGCCAGCAGTTTTCGGACCCCGAAGGGGCAGTATTTT. J is TRBJ2-3 and V is TRBV28; no reliable D call. The CDR3 extends over 13 amino acids. The V gene lost 3 bases and the J gene lost 11 bases, with 15 bases spanning the gap. Germline values: CDR1 MDHEN, CDR2 SYDVKM. Full variable domain (remainder filled in from reference TRBV28 and TRBJ2-3): DVKVTQSSRYLVKRTGEKVFLECVQDMDHENMFWYRQDPGLGLRLIYFSYDVKMKEKGDIPEGYSVSREKKERFSLILESASTNQTSMYLCASSFRTPKGQYFGPGTRLTVL.

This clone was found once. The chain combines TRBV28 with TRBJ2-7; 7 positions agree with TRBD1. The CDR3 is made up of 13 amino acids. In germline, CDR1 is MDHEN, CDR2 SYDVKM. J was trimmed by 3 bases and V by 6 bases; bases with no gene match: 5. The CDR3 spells CASSRGRDYEQYF. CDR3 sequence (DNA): TGTGCCAGCAGCAGGGGGAGAGACTACGAGCAGTACTTC.